The 26 T cell receptor beta chains in this list originate from one sample, sequenced in a study of glioma-infiltrating T cells. Using RNA template, CDR3s of TCR alpha and beta were amplified with iRepertoire arm-PCR. One entry per CDR3 protein, called by TCRdb with MiXCR from the multiplex PCR reads. The table lists under 200,000 distinct CDR3 sequences, about 40% of them singletons. Sample: glioma tissue, nonneoplastic brain tissue, or PBMCs (not recorded which). The receptors derive from a human donor with low-grade glioma or glioblastoma, undergoing nonglioma brain surgery, or in good health (not recorded which).

Points on this clonotype: This CDR3 fails to terminate in the conserved phenylalanine or tryptophan, so it likely reflects a read error. The genes are TRBV3-1 and TRBJ1-2; 10 nucleotides match TRBD1. CDR3 length: 16 amino acids. Germline loops: CDR1 LGHDT, CDR2 YNNKEL (reference sequence). The V gene end was trimmed by 3 bases and the J gene end by 6 bases; junction bases not matched to a gene: 10. CDR3 residues: CASSQIQGGTGDGYTI. The CDR3 DNA follows: TGTGCCAGCAGCCAGATTCAAGGGGGGACAGGGGATGGCTACACCATC.

This clonotype was seen repeatedly, ten times or more. This rearrangement joins TRBV7-9 to TRBJ2-3; unclear D gene. The CDR3 sequence is 13 residues long. The germline gives CDR1 SEHNR, CDR2 FQNEAQ (reference sequence). Trimming left V 3 bases short and J 4 bases short, with 8 bases between. The DNA of the CDR3 is TGTGCCAGCAGCTTTATAAGTGCAGATACGCAGTATTTT. Translated: CASSFISADTQYF. Full variable domain (remainder filled in from reference TRBV7-9 and TRBJ2-3): DTGVSQNPRHKITKRGQNVTFRCDPISEHNRLYWYRQTLGQGPEFLTYFQNEAQLEKSRLLSDRFSAERPKGSFSTLEIQRTEQGDSAMYLCASSFISADTQYFGPGTRLTVL.

The V and J genes are TRBV20-1 and TRBJ2-3; 7 bases fit TRBD2. The CDR3 extends over 15 amino acids. Germline V CDR1 and CDR2: DFQATT, SNEGSKA (reference sequence). The trim removed 3 bases at V and 5 bases at J, leaving 11 bases unmatched. The CDR3, as DNA: TGCAGTGCTAGTTCTAGCGGCATAGATAAAGATACGCAGTATTTT. It is translated as CSASSSGIDKDTQYF.

About this clonotype: One base away lies a much larger clone, so this may be a sequencing read error. The chain links TRBV7-6 to TRBJ2-1; D gene unclear. V was trimmed by 1 base and J by 6 bases, leaving 10 bases between them. The CDR3 extends over 14 amino acids. Germline-derived CDR1 and CDR2 are SGHVS and FNYEAQ. The CDR3 region is CASSLVARGNEQFF. The CDR3, as DNA: TGTGCCAGCAGCTTAGTGGCTAGAGGCAATGAGCAGTTCTTC.

As regards this clonotype: One end of the junction fails to match germline, which may point to a read error. The chain recombines TRBV2 with TRBJ2-1, with D unresolved. Germline V gene lookup returns CDR1 SNHLY and CDR2 FYNNEI. This CDR3 has 15 amino acids. The CDR3 DNA follows: TGTGGCAGCAGTGTTGGCAGCGCAACCTACAATGAGCAGTTCTTC. This codes for CGSSVGSATYNEQFF.

About this clonotype itself: A much more abundant neighbour one base away suggests this may be a read error. The V call is TRBV2, the J call TRBJ2-3; D possibly corresponds to TRBD2 (6 bases). CDR1 and CDR2 from the germline V gene are SNHLY and FYNNEI. There are 15 residues in the CDR3. Trimming left V 6 bases short and J 1 base short, with 14 bases between. In DNA, the CDR3 is TGTGCCAGCAGAGTGGGGTGGGGGGGCACAGATACGCAGTATTTT. This translates into CASRVGWGGTDTQYF.

In its sample, this clonotype was seen once. This is likely a read error, given that the CDR3 carries no conserved phenylalanine or tryptophan at its end. The chain uses TRBV19 and TRBJ2-1, with D perhaps TRBD1 (6 bases). Germline CDR1 LNHDA, CDR2 SQIVND (reference sequence). V lost 3 bases, J lost 8 bases, and 17 bases lay in between. The length of the CDR3 is 15 residues. In nucleotides, the CDR3 is TGTGCCAGTAGTATGTCAGGGGATAGTGGCGATGAGCAGTTCTCC. It encodes CASSMSGDSGDEQFS.

In this sample, this clonotype turned up many times. This chain uses TRBV20-1 with TRBJ2-3; D gene uncertain. Trimming cost V 2 bases and J 0 bases, with 6 bases left between them. Germline V CDR1 and CDR2: DFQATT, SNEGSKA (reference sequence). The CDR3 consists of 13 residues. This CDR3 is CSARIVSTDTQYF. The CDR3, as DNA: TGCAGTGCTAGAATAGTGAGCACAGATACGCAGTATTTT.

Many counts were recorded for this clonotype. V and J are TRBV19 and TRBJ2-1, with D hard to call. V lost 0 bases and J lost 6, with 9 bases in between. Germline loops: CDR1 LNHDA, CDR2 SQIVND (reference sequence). CDR3 length equals 14 residues. CDR3 amino acids: CASSIDSTGNEQFF. CDR3 coding DNA: TGTGCCAGTAGTATAGATTCGACCGGCAATGAGCAGTTCTTC.

This clonotype showed up just once. This clone may be a read error of a much larger clone one base away. The J gene is TRBJ2-1, the V gene TRBV20-1, with TRBD2 matching over 10 bases. The J segment lost 6 bases and the V segment lost 7 bases, leaving 9 bases of the junction unmatched. The CDR3 spans 14 residues. From germline, CDR1 is DFQATT and CDR2 SNEGSKA (reference sequence). The CDR3 region has the DNA TGCAGTGAATTAAGCGGGAGGGGAAGCAATGAGCAGTTCTTC. Translated: CSELSGRGSNEQFF.

The V call is TRBV30, the J call TRBJ1-1; unclear D gene. CDR1 is GTSNPN, CDR2 SVGIG, per germline (reference sequence). The CDR3 contains 13 residues. Between the trimmed V and J ends, which lost 4 bases and 4 bases, there was a span of 13 bases. The CDR3 spells CAWKPVPGTEAFF. The CDR3 nucleotides read TGTGCCTGGAAGCCAGTCCCCGGCACTGAAGCTTTCTTT.

This clonotype was counted at least ten times. The rearrangement joins TRBV6-1 to TRBJ2-3; D is unresolved. The V end lost 5 bases, the J end lost 6 bases, and 9 bases lay between the germline ends. Germline CDR1 MNHNS, CDR2 SASEGT. The length of the CDR3 is 12 residues. CDR3 in amino acids: CASSYVTDTQYF. In DNA, the CDR3 is TGTGCCAGCAGTTATGTGACCGATACGCAGTATTTT.

The rearrangement links TRBV10-3 to TRBJ2-7, with 7 bases lining up with TRBD2. Germline V gene sequence: CDR1 ENHRY, CDR2 SYGVKD. The ends lost 6 bases at V and 5 bases at J; junction bases unmatched: 10. The CDR3 has 14 amino acids. The CDR3: CAIRPGWAGDEQYF. DNA of the CDR3: TGTGCCATCAGGCCCGGGTGGGCGGGAGACGAGCAGTACTTC.

Comment on this clonotype: A much larger clone sits a single nucleotide away, making a read error possible. V is TRBV6-2 or TRBV6-3 and J is TRBJ2-5; D is possibly TRBD1 or TRBD2 (6 bases each). The CDR3 has 12 amino acids. Germline V gene data show CDR1 as MNHEY and CDR2 as SVGEGT. The chain's CDR3 is CATGGHSETEYF. The CDR3 DNA sequence: TGTGCCACCGGGGGACATTCAGAGACCGAGTACTTC.

Note on this clonotype: Just one base apart from a much larger clone, this may be a read error. The rearrangement joins TRBV7-9 to TRBJ1-5, with D perhaps matching TRBD1 (6 bases). The germline CDR1 and CDR2 sequences are SEHNR and FQNEAQ (reference sequence). This CDR3 has 14 amino acids. The CDR3 nucleotides are TGTTCCAGCAGCGCTACAGGGTGGAATCAGCCCCAGCATTTT. Amino acid sequence: CSSSATGWNQPQHF.

Remarks on this clonotype: A much larger clone sits a single nucleotide away, making a read error possible. The chain is built from TRBV28 and TRBJ1-2; the match to TRBD1 covers 7 bases. The germline V gene encodes CDR1 MDHEN and CDR2 SYDVKM. This CDR3 has 16 residues. CDR3 protein: CASTLNLSGQIYGYTF. In DNA, the CDR3 is TGTGCCAGCACTTTAAATCTTTCGGGACAGATCTATGGCTACACCTTC.

This clonotype was detected once. One junction end disagrees with the germline gene, perhaps due to a read error. This chain joins TRBV24-1 and TRBJ2-1, with 8 bases aligning to TRBD1. The CDR3 is made up of 15 amino acids. The germline CDR1 and CDR2 sequences are KGHDR and SFDVKD. CDR3 region: CSTRSGQGGGNEQFF. CDR3 sequence (DNA): TGTTCCACCAGGAGCGGACAGGGTGGAGGTAATGAGCAGTTCTTC.

The chain combines TRBV29-1 with TRBJ1-5, with D unclear. The CDR3 consists of 13 residues. Germline loops: CDR1 SQVTM, CDR2 ANQGSEA. Trimming pared 2 bases from V and 5 bases from J, leaving 10 bases between. In DNA, the CDR3 is TGCAGCGTTGAAATAGAGGCCCATCAGCCCCAGCATTTT. Translated: CSVEIEAHQPQHF.

This clonotype appeared a few times. The chain has TRBV30 and TRBJ1-1; D gene uncertain. Germline CDR1 is GTSNPN and CDR2 is SVGIG (reference sequence). Trimming cost V 3 bases and J 0 bases, with 2 bases left between them. The CDR3 has 11 residues. The CDR3 sequence is CAWSLNTEAFF. As DNA, the CDR3 is TGTGCCTGGAGCTTGAACACTGAAGCTTTCTTT. Drawing the rest from reference TRBV30 and TRBJ1-1, the complete variable domain is SQTIHQWPATLVQPVGSPLSLECTVEGTSNPNLYWYRQAAGRGLQLLFYSVGIGQISSEVPQNLSASRPQDRQFILSSKKLLLSDSGFYLCAWSLNTEAFFGQGTRLTVV.

In this sample, this clonotype turned up a few times. The J gene is TRBJ1-1, the V gene TRBV5-1; D is uncertain. There are 13 residues in the CDR3. Germline assignment: CDR1 SGHRS and CDR2 YFSETQ. With 1 base removed from V and 0 bases from J, the gap between germline ends came to 4 bases. CDR3 region: CASSLLVNTEAFF. DNA for the CDR3: TGCGCCAGCAGCTTGTTGGTGAACACTGAAGCTTTCTTT. The entire variable domain, with the rest obtained from reference TRBV5-1 and TRBJ1-1, is as follows: KAGVTQTPRYLIKTRGQQVTLSCSPISGHRSVSWYQQTPGQGLQFLFEYFSETQRNKGNFPGRFSGRQFSNSRSEMNVSTLELGDSALYLCASSLLVNTEAFFGQGTRLTVV.

At least ten counts were recorded for this clonotype. The chain links TRBV6-1 to TRBJ2-3; no clear D. The V end lost 5 bases, the J end lost 2 bases, and 8 bases lay between the germline ends. CDR1 is MNHNS, CDR2 SASEGT, per germline. CDR3 length: 13 amino acids. The CDR3 is CASSPRNTDTQYF. CDR3 coding DNA: TGTGCCAGCAGTCCCCGGAACACAGATACGCAGTATTTT.

Of note for this clonotype: At one of its ends the junction is not consistent with the germline gene, which may arise from a read error. The gene calls are TRBV20-1 and TRBJ2-1, with D perhaps TRBD1 (6 bases). Germline assignment: CDR1 DFQATT and CDR2 SNEGSKA (reference sequence). The CDR3 consists of 14 residues. As DNA, the CDR3 is TGCAGTGTCCCCGTGAGGGACACCTACAATGAGCATTTCTTC. Translation gives CSVPVRDTYNEHFF.

Worth noting for this clonotype: A much larger clone lies a single base off, so this may be a read error. The genes are TRBV18 and TRBJ1-1; 7 bases are shared with TRBD1. The ends lost 3 bases at V and 6 bases at J; junction bases unmatched: 7. The CDR3 is 14 residues long. The germline V gene encodes CDR1 KGHSH and CDR2 LQKENI. The CDR3 nucleotides read TGTGCCAGCTCACCGGGGACAGATTACGCTGAAGCTTTCTTT. Amino acid sequence: CASSPGTDYAEAFF.

Note on this clonotype: Given a much more abundant clone one base away, this may be a read error. V is TRBV27 and J is TRBJ2-3; D perhaps matches TRBD2 (6 bases). The CDR3 totals 16 residues. Germline-derived CDR1 and CDR2 are MNHEY and SMNVEV (reference sequence). Between the trimmed V and J ends, which lost 6 bases and 0 bases, there was a span of 16 bases. This CDR3 reads CASSHLSSVSTDTQYF. The CDR3 nucleotides are TGTGCCAGCAGCCACCTCTCTAGCGTGAGCACAGATACGCAGTATTTT.

In the case of this clonotype: Its ends do not fully match the called genes, so a read error is possible. The chain employs TRBV27 and TRBJ2-1; D perhaps matches TRBD2 (6 bases). The CDR3 totals 17 residues. CDR1 and CDR2 (germline): MNHEY, SMNVEV (reference sequence). Here the CDR3 reads CARSLYFRSREENEQFF. The CDR3 nucleotides read TGTGCCAGAAGTTTATACTTCCGGTCTAGGGAGGAGAATGAGCAGTTCTTC.

This clonotype was detected many times. V gene TRBV28 combines with J gene TRBJ2-7; 9 bases fit TRBD2. V lost 5 bases to trimming and J lost 5 bases; unmatched junction nucleotides: 7. CDR1 MDHEN and CDR2 SYDVKM come from the germline V gene. The CDR3 has 14 residues. The CDR3 region has the DNA TGTGCCAGCAGTCCTGGCGGGAGGGCCCACGAGCAGTACTTC. It is translated as CASSPGGRAHEQYF.